This T cell receptor (beta chain) comes out of a study of somatic mutations in cytotoxic T cells in rheumatoid arthritis. Note on this clone: Its matching antigen is unknown.

The CDR3 has 11 amino acids. Trimming removed 5 bases at V and 1 base at J, with 5 bases between. Germline V gene sequence: CDR1 SQVTM, CDR2 ANQGSEA. The study's findings and limits: Unlike healthy controls, rheumatoid arthritis patients had CD8+ clonality that increased with age. CD8+ T cells showed clonality that did not differ significantly between patients with rheumatoid arthritis and age-matched healthy controls. TRBV07 showed slight underrepresentation in rheumatoid arthritis patients, unadjusted for multiple comparisons.

Clones were sequenced by immunoSEQ multiplex PCR, and TCRdb holds only the in-frame ones, with some missing. Of tens of thousands of clones listed, approximately 80% are singletons. The J gene is TRBJ1-2, the V gene TRBV29-1; D remains ambiguous. The sequence was collected from a man aged 40-49 years in good health. The sequenced sample consisted of CD8+ T cells sorted from blood. Here the CDR3 DNA reads TGCAGCGTTTCAAATAACTATGGCTACACCTTC. Amino acids: CSVSNNYGYTF. Using reference TRBV29-1 and TRBJ1-2 for the parts outside the CDR3, the full variable domain is SAVISQKPSRDICQRGTSLTIQCQVDSQVTMMFWYRQQPGQSLTLIATANQGSEATYESGFVIDKFPISRPNLTFSTLTVSNMSPEDSSIYLCSVSNNYGYTFGSGTRLTVV.